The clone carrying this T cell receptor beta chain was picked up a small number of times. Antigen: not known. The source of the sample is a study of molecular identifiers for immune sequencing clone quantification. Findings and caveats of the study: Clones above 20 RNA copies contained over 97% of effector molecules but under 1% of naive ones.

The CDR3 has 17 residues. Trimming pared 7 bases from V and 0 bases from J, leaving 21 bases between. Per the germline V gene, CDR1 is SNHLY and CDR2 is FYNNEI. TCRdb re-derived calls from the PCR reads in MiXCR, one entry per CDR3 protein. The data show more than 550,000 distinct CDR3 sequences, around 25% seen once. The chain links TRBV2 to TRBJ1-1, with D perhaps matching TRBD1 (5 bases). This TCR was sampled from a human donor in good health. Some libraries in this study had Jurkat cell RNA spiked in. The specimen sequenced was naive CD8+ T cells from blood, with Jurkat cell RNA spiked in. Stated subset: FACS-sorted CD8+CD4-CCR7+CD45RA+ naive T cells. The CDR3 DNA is TGTGCCAGCACCCTACGAGGGACTGTCGTCATGAACACTGAAGCTTTCTTT. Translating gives CASTLRGTVVMNTEAFF.